The 15 T cell receptor beta chains below were found in one sample sequenced in a study of blood T cell repertoires in COVID-19. Generated by immunoSEQ multiplex PCR, the TCRdb table keeps only in-frame clones and is missing some. This sample has over 200,000 clones, with 65% to 85% found just once. Sequencing used peripheral blood. These receptors were taken from a man of 80 years or more with acute or convalescent COVID-19.

The J gene is TRBJ2-7, the V gene TRBV19; TRBD1 agrees at 12 bases. V was pared by 10 bases and J by 5 bases, with 6 bases of the junction left unmatched. CDR1 and CDR2 from the germline V gene are LNHDA and SQIVND (reference sequence). The CDR3 runs to 13 residues. Here the CDR3 reads CATRGTGGHEQYF. CDR3 sequence (DNA): TGTGCCACCAGGGGGACAGGGGGCCACGAGCAGTACTTC.

The chain recombines TRBV29-1 with TRBJ1-5; 10 nucleotides match TRBD1. The CDR3 length is 14 residues. V was clipped by 8 bases and J by 4 bases; unmatched bases: 8. The V gene's germline CDR1 is SQVTM and CDR2 ANQGSEA. CDR3 amino acids: CSHDRGHGNQPQHF. CDR3 coding DNA: TGCAGCCACGACAGGGGGCATGGGAATCAGCCCCAGCATTTT.

V is TRBV19 and J is TRBJ1-6, with D possibly TRBD1 on 5 matching bases. Germline-derived CDR1 and CDR2 are LNHDA and SQIVND (reference sequence). The CDR3 has 15 amino acids. The V gene lost 6 bases and the J gene lost 0 bases, with 9 bases spanning the gap. DNA for the CDR3: TGTGCCAGTAGCAGCGACAGCTCCTATAATTCACCCCTCCACTTT. Translating gives CASSSDSSYNSPLHF.

The chain recombines TRBV14 with TRBJ2-7; D call uncertain. CDR1 and CDR2 (germline): SGHDN, FVKESK. This CDR3 is 14 amino acids long. Trimming took 4 bases from V and 3 from J, leaving 13 bases between them. The chain's CDR3 is CASSRYSSYYEQYF. In DNA form, the CDR3 reads TGTGCCAGCAGCCGATATAGTAGTTACTACGAGCAGTACTTC.

CDR3 in amino acids: CASSLGREGTGELFF. In DNA, the CDR3 is TGCGCCAGCAGCTTGGGCAGGGAGGGTACCGGGGAGCTGTTTTTT. The chain has TRBV5-1 and TRBJ2-2; 7 bases agree with TRBD2. CDR1 SGHRS and CDR2 YFSETQ come from the germline V gene. There are 15 residues in the CDR3. Trimming removed 0 bases from V and 5 bases from J; junction bases left unmatched: 4.

The chain employs TRBV28 and TRBJ2-7; TRBD1 matches 7 bases. The CDR3 spans 15 residues. Germline values: CDR1 MDHEN, CDR2 SYDVKM. V shed 5 bases and J 2 bases; nucleotides not matched to a gene: 9. The CDR3 spells CASSIAEGATYEQYF. The CDR3 nucleotides are TGTGCCAGCAGTATCGCTGAGGGGGCCACCTACGAGCAGTACTTC.

This chain links TRBV19 with TRBJ1-2; 7 nucleotides agree with TRBD1. The ends lost 7 bases at V and 7 bases at J; junction bases unmatched: 12. The CDR3 length is 14 residues. Per the germline V gene, CDR1 is LNHDA and CDR2 is SQIVND (reference sequence). CDR3 residues: CASTGQAEVGGYTF. DNA for the CDR3: TGTGCCAGTACCGGACAGGCTGAAGTAGGTGGCTACACCTTC.

This chain uses TRBV20-1 with TRBJ1-5, with 7 bases aligning to TRBD1. The V gene end was trimmed by 3 bases and the J gene end by 4 bases; junction bases not matched to a gene: 6. CDR3 length: 14 residues. CDR1 and CDR2 (germline): DFQATT, SNEGSKA (reference sequence). This CDR3 reads CSASEAGGNQPQHF. The CDR3 DNA reads TGCAGTGCTAGTGAGGCAGGGGGGAATCAGCCCCAGCATTTT.

V usage is TRBV2 and J usage is TRBJ2-5; D gene uncertain. V lost 3 bases and J 1 base, leaving 6 bases between the germline ends. CDR1 is SNHLY and CDR2 is FYNNEI in the germline V gene. This CDR3 contains 13 residues. The CDR3 coding sequence is TGTGCCAGCAGTGACCACTTCCAAGAGACCCAGTACTTC. Its translation: CASSDHFQETQYF.

The CDR3 sequence: CASRNHGGGLGYGYTF. The CDR3, as DNA: TGTGCCAGCAGGAACCACGGTGGGGGCCTCGGCTATGGCTACACCTTC. J is TRBJ1-2 and V is TRBV3-1 (or the pseudogene TRBV3-2); tentatively, D is TRBD1 (6 bases). Germline V gene data show CDR1 as LGHDT and CDR2 as YNNKEL (reference sequence). The CDR3 is made up of 16 amino acids. The V gene lost 6 bases and the J gene lost 4 bases, with 21 bases spanning the gap.

This clone has only a few counts. J is TRBJ2-5 and V is TRBV24-1; D possibly corresponds to TRBD1 (6 bases). Deletions cut 4 bases from V and 3 bases from J, with 8 bases between. CDR3 length: 13 amino acids. Germline CDR1 is KGHDR and CDR2 is SFDVKD. DNA of the CDR3: TGTGCCACCAGTGAGGGGGCAAAAGAGACCCAGTACTTC. This sequence encodes CATSEGAKETQYF.

The chain uses TRBV4-1 and TRBJ1-2; 7 bases are shared with TRBD1. Germline V gives CDR1 MGHRA, CDR2 YSYEKL. J was trimmed by 4 bases and V by 0 bases; bases with no gene match: 8. The length of the CDR3 is 16 residues. This CDR3 is CASSQETLQGSYGYTF. Here the CDR3 DNA reads TGCGCCAGCAGCCAAGAGACCCTACAGGGGAGCTATGGCTACACCTTC.

This clone was observed a handful of times. The gene calls are TRBV5-1 and TRBJ2-1, with D maybe TRBD1 (5 bases). The V gene's germline CDR1 is SGHRS and CDR2 YFSETQ. Trimming cost V 4 bases and J 12 bases, with 14 bases left between them. The CDR3 runs to 12 residues. The DNA for the CDR3 is TGCGCCAGCAGCGCCTCAGGGTGGGGGCAGTTCTTC. Translation gives CASSASGWGQFF.

This chain links TRBV3-1 (or the pseudogene TRBV3-2) with TRBJ1-1; D remains unclear. Germline CDR1 is LGHDT and CDR2 is YNNKEL (reference sequence). The CDR3 contains 14 residues. V was clipped by 1 base and J by 1 base, with 7 bases between them. The CDR3, as DNA: TGTGCCAGCAGCCAAGGAGGCGGGAACACTGAAGCTTTCTTT. Encoded protein: CASSQGGGNTEAFF.

The chain couples TRBV19 to TRBJ2-5; 12 nucleotides match TRBD2. The length of the CDR3 is 17 residues. Trimming at V came to 4 bases and at J to 2 bases, leaving 8 bases not matched to a gene. Germline V CDR1 and CDR2: LNHDA, SQIVND (reference sequence). CDR3 nucleotides: TGTGCCAGTAGTACCAATCGACTAGCGGGAGTGCAAGAGACCCAGTACTTC. As protein: CASSTNRLAGVQETQYF.